This T cell receptor beta chain emerged from a study of T cells in Graves' hyperthyroidism and ophthalmopathy. Whole-study results and caveats: Also found in blood were most expanded thyroid clonotypes above 0.001. Patients with ophthalmopathy were separated from those with stable hyperthyroidism by a 13 V-J model.

The V gene lost 6 bases and the J gene lost 6 bases, with 17 bases spanning the gap. CDR1 and CDR2 (germline): DFQATT, SNEGSKA (reference sequence). CDR3 size: 13 residues. Amplified TCR beta CDR3 regions came from RNA transcripts. Primed by the HTBI set, a first-round RT-PCR was run on the TCR CDR3. TCRdb re-called the multiplex PCR reads with MiXCR, one entry per CDR3 protein. The sample consists of 500,000 to 600,000 distinct CDR3 sequences, around 20% of them appearing once. The authors took PBMCs from roughly 10 ml fresh peripheral blood. This clonotype was observed a handful of times. Its antigen is unknown.

The V gene is TRBV20-1, the J gene TRBJ1-1; D is uncertain. This clonotype originated in a man between 40 and 49 years old with Graves' ophthalmopathy. Specimen: blood. CDR3: CSADTSYGPEAFF. The CDR3 DNA reads as TGCAGTGCCGACACCAGTTATGGTCCTGAAGCTTTCTTT.